This TCR beta chain was found in a study of blood T cell repertoires in COVID-19. Study information: Cohort 3 recovery required two negative PCRs, clearance, or symptom resolution.

TCRdb's copy holds only in-frame clones and misses some; the assay was immunoSEQ multiplex PCR. The sample shows about 170,000 clones, around 80% of them seen only once. Clinical history reported by participants formed the basis on which cohorts were assigned. V was trimmed by 4 bases and J by 2 bases, leaving 25 bases between them. The CDR3 covers 19 residues. CDR1 and CDR2 from the germline V gene are SGHRS and YFSETQ. The TCR originated in a woman between 65 and 79 years old in a cohort exposed to, infected with or recovered from COVID-19 (not recorded which). The sample comprised PBMCs or T cells enriched from blood (not recorded which). This sequence joins TRBV5-1 and TRBJ1-5; a weak D match, TRBD1 (6 bases). The DNA of the CDR3 is TGCGCCAGCAGCGCCCAGCCGGGAGGCGTCAAGGGGGGCAATCAGCCCCAGCATTTT. It yields the protein CASSAQPGGVKGGNQPQHF.